Each of the 25 T cell receptor beta chains below was sequenced from the same sample in a study of OX40 agonist ivuxolimab in advanced cancers. Generated by immunoSEQ multiplex PCR, the TCRdb table keeps only in-frame clones and is missing some. Of approximately 30,000 clones detected, 81% appear once; the ten largest clones hold 1.3% to 1.5%. The sequences come from CD4+ or CD8+ T cells sorted from blood, collected in a trial of the OX40 agonist ivuxolimab. Receptors originate from an adult with an advanced solid tumor such as melanoma, head and neck, liver or kidney cancer.

J is TRBJ2-2 and V is TRBV6-5; D remains unclear. V was cut by 0 bases and J by 0 bases, with 8 bases left in between. CDR3 size: 16 residues. Germline assignment: CDR1 MNHEY and CDR2 SVGAGI. The CDR3 DNA reads as TGTGCCAGCAGTTACTCTCCGAGCCCGAACACCGGGGAGCTGTTTTTT. Translating gives CASSYSPSPNTGELFF.

V usage is TRBV7-2 and J usage is TRBJ1-5, with a possible D match to TRBD1 (5 bases). Germline assignment: CDR1 SGHTA and CDR2 FQGNSA. The length of the CDR3 is 15 residues. V was trimmed by 5 bases and J by 1 base, leaving 12 bases between them. CDR3 nucleotide sequence: TGTGCCAGCAGCCTACGGGGGGGGAGCAATCAGCCCCAGCATTTT. This encodes CASSLRGGSNQPQHF.

The V gene is TRBV6-1, the J gene TRBJ2-7; 7 bases align to TRBD2. The CDR3 extends over 17 amino acids. Germline V lookup: CDR1 MNHNS, CDR2 SASEGT. Germline trimming cut 2 bases from V and 0 bases from J; bases unmatched to any gene: 10. In DNA form, the CDR3 reads TGTGCCAGCAGTGAACCCCATGACGCTAGCGGCTCCTACGAGCAGTACTTC. This codes for CASSEPHDASGSYEQYF.

The chain links TRBV7-3 to TRBJ2-3; D call uncertain. V lost 5 bases and J 2 bases, leaving 11 bases between the germline ends. The CDR3 sequence is 14 residues long. Germline V CDR1 and CDR2: SGHTA, FQGTGA. CDR3 loop: CASSPTINTDTQYF. CDR3 nucleotides: TGTGCCAGCAGCCCGACGATAAACACAGATACGCAGTATTTT.

The chain recombines TRBV6-6 with TRBJ1-2; 9 bases agree with TRBD1. The CDR3 runs 15 residues. V was pared by 1 base and J by 8 bases, with 8 bases of the junction left unmatched. The germline CDR1 and CDR2 sequences are MNHNY and SVGAGI (reference sequence). The DNA for the CDR3 is TGTGCCAGCAGTTACTATGACAGGGGGAGTGGGGGCTACACCTTC. As protein: CASSYYDRGSGGYTF.

The chain couples TRBV6-5 to TRBJ2-3, with D unclear. CDR3 length: 15 residues. CDR1 and CDR2 from the germline V gene are MNHEY and SVGAGI. The germline V and J ends were trimmed by 0 bases and 0 bases, with 7 bases remaining between them. The CDR3 nucleotides read TGTGCCAGCAGTTACTCGACCCCTAGCACAGATACGCAGTATTTT. Translating it yields CASSYSTPSTDTQYF.

The chain joins TRBV18 to TRBJ1-1; a weak D match, TRBD1 (5 bases). Germline V gene data show CDR1 as KGHSH and CDR2 as LQKENI. The CDR3 totals 15 residues. Trimming removed 4 bases at V and 2 bases at J, with 14 bases between. The CDR3 DNA reads as TGTGCCAGCTCACGACCACTGGGACCAAACACTGAAGCTTTCTTT. Translation gives CASSRPLGPNTEAFF.

The chain couples TRBV4-1 to TRBJ2-7; D possibly corresponds to TRBD2 (7 bases). Trimming pared 1 base from V and 5 bases from J, leaving 12 bases between. The CDR3 extends over 14 amino acids. Looked up from germline, CDR1 is MGHRA and CDR2 is YSYEKL. The CDR3 DNA sequence: TGCGCCAGCAGCCAAGTAGGGGGGGGCCACGAGCAGTACTTC. Translating gives CASSQVGGGHEQYF.

V is TRBV15 and J is TRBJ1-4; no reliable D call. The germline V and J ends were trimmed by 0 bases and 5 bases, with 22 bases remaining between them. Germline CDR1 reads LNHNV; CDR2 reads YYDKDF (reference sequence). The CDR3 is 19 amino acids. The CDR3 region has the DNA TGTGCCACCAGCAGAGATCCACGGGAAGGAGGCCTACGGAATGAAAAACTGTTTTTT. This codes for CATSRDPREGGLRNEKLFF.

The rearrangement uses TRBV28 and TRBJ1-3; no clear D gene. Between the trimmed V and J ends, which lost 6 bases and 0 bases, there was a span of 15 bases. The CDR3 loop spans 16 amino acids. Per germline, CDR1 MDHEN and CDR2 SYDVKM. The CDR3 here is CASRDNRLYSGNTIYF. The CDR3 nucleotides are TGTGCCAGCAGAGATAATAGGTTATACTCTGGAAACACCATATATTTT.

J is TRBJ2-7 and V is TRBV7-3; 10 bases are shared with TRBD1. The V gene's germline CDR1 is SGHTA and CDR2 FQGTGA. The CDR3 loop spans 15 amino acids. V lost 1 base to trimming and J lost 4 bases; unmatched junction nucleotides: 4. The CDR3: CASSLSGTGEYEQYF. The DNA for the CDR3 is TGTGCCAGCAGCTTAAGCGGGACAGGGGAGTACGAGCAGTACTTC.

J is TRBJ2-7 and V is TRBV19; 14 bases align to TRBD2. Trimming cost V 5 bases and J 4 bases; bases outside gene matches: 4. CDR3 length equals 15 residues. Germline V gene lookup returns CDR1 LNHDA and CDR2 SQIVND (reference sequence). This CDR3 reads CASSSGTSGGYEQYF. Written as DNA, the CDR3 is TGTGCCAGTAGTTCCGGGACTAGCGGGGGATACGAGCAGTACTTC.

The chain has TRBV30 and TRBJ1-6; tentatively, D is TRBD1 (5 bases). V dropped 2 bases and J dropped 8 bases, with 13 bases sitting between them. The CDR3 runs 14 residues. Germline V lookup: CDR1 GTSNPN, CDR2 SVGIG (reference sequence). As DNA, the CDR3 is TGTGCCTGGAGTTTAAGGGGAGGCGATTCACCCCTCCACTTT. Residues: CAWSLRGGDSPLHF.

The sample holds a few counts of this clone. This chain links TRBV14 with TRBJ2-7; weak D call: TRBD2 (6 bases). V gave up 3 bases and J gave up 2 bases, with 20 bases separating them. CDR1 is SGHDN, CDR2 FVKESK, per germline. The CDR3 spans 17 residues. CDR3 sequence: CASSQPWGSGEPYEQYF. As DNA, the CDR3 is TGTGCCAGCAGCCAGCCATGGGGGTCGGGGGAGCCCTACGAGCAGTACTTC.

The chain carries TRBV4-3 and TRBJ1-2, with TRBD1 matching 8 bases. After removal of 0 bases from V and 7 bases from J, the junction contained 7 bases not matched to a gene. Germline CDR1 is LGHNA and CDR2 is YSLEER. The CDR3 is made up of 15 amino acids. This CDR3 reads CASSQEWQGAFGYTF. The CDR3 nucleotides read TGCGCCAGCAGCCAAGAATGGCAGGGGGCATTTGGCTACACCTTC.

V is TRBV11-2 and J is TRBJ1-2; TRBD1 matches at 7 bases. Germline CDR1 reads SGHAT; CDR2 reads FQNNGV. CDR3 size: 15 residues. Trimming removed 2 bases from V and 4 bases from J; junction bases left unmatched: 7. CDR3 region: CASSLWEGGGYGYTF. DNA of the CDR3: TGTGCCAGCAGCTTATGGGAAGGGGGCGGCTATGGCTACACCTTC.

J is TRBJ2-1 and V is TRBV19; 7 nucleotides align to TRBD2. J gave up 0 bases and V 4 bases, and 6 bases lay outside the gene matches. Germline V gives CDR1 LNHDA, CDR2 SQIVND (reference sequence). CDR3 length equals 16 residues. CDR3 bases: TGTGCCAGTAGTAAGGGAGGGGACGGCTCCTACAATGAGCAGTTCTTC. This encodes CASSKGGDGSYNEQFF.

The gene calls are TRBV11-3 and TRBJ2-3, with D tentatively TRBD1 or TRBD2 (5 bases each). CDR3 size: 13 residues. V lost 5 bases and J 7 bases, leaving 13 bases between the germline ends. Germline V gene sequence: CDR1 SGHNT, CDR2 YENEEA. The CDR3 bases are TGTGCCAGCAGCGCGACATCGGGACATACGCAGTATTTT. It specifies CASSATSGHTQYF.

The chain uses TRBV5-5 and TRBJ2-1; 8 bases agree with TRBD2. There are 17 residues in the CDR3. The trim removed 4 bases at V and 8 bases at J, leaving 17 bases unmatched. Looked up from germline, CDR1 is SGHKS and CDR2 is YYEKEE (reference sequence). The chain's CDR3 is CASSERPGRAGRDEQFF. The DNA of the CDR3 is TGTGCCAGCAGCGAGAGGCCCGGGAGGGCCGGAAGAGATGAGCAGTTCTTC.

The DNA of the CDR3 is TGTGCCAGCAGCTTAGTTGGTGACACTGAAGCTTTCTTT. It translates to CASSLVGDTEAFF. The chain has TRBV11-2 and TRBJ1-1; no definite D call. In germline, CDR1 is SGHAT, CDR2 FQNNGV. The CDR3 consists of 13 residues. Trimming pared 1 base from V and 3 bases from J, leaving 6 bases between.

J is TRBJ2-5 and V is TRBV5-1, with D unclear. The CDR3 length is 14 residues. Deletions cut 4 bases from V and 0 bases from J, with 10 bases between. Germline V gene lookup returns CDR1 SGHRS and CDR2 YFSETQ. CDR3 in DNA: TGCGCCAGCAGCACTGACCCAGACCAAGAGACCCAGTACTTC. Amino acids: CASSTDPDQETQYF.

This clone came up a few times. The V and J genes are TRBV29-1 and TRBJ2-7; D is perhaps TRBD1 or TRBD2 (5 bases each). The germline gives CDR1 SQVTM, CDR2 ANQGSEA. V lost 3 bases and J 0 bases, leaving 15 bases between the germline ends. The CDR3 spans 15 residues. This chain's CDR3 is CSVDRWDRSSYEQYF. The CDR3 bases are TGCAGCGTTGATAGGTGGGACCGGAGCTCCTACGAGCAGTACTTC.

The chain carries TRBV4-2 and TRBJ2-1; D might be TRBD1 or TRBD2, each matching 5 bases. The CDR3 has 16 residues. Trimming left V 0 bases short and J 3 bases short, with 12 bases between. The germline gives CDR1 LGHNA, CDR2 YNFKEQ. This CDR3 is CASSQDWDGFYNEQFF. The CDR3 nucleotides are TGTGCCAGCAGCCAAGATTGGGACGGGTTCTACAATGAGCAGTTCTTC.

This clone is a singleton in its sample. This sequence joins TRBV11-2 and TRBJ1-1; D unclear. Trimming pared 2 bases from V and 1 base from J, leaving 14 bases between. The CDR3 consists of 16 residues. Per the germline V gene, CDR1 is SGHAT and CDR2 is FQNNGV. CDR3 region: CASSLSGGQTNTEAFF. For the CDR3, the DNA is TGTGCCAGCAGCTTATCGGGTGGCCAGACGAACACTGAAGCTTTCTTT.

The chain recombines TRBV7-3 with TRBJ2-3, with D perhaps TRBD2 (5 bases). This CDR3 spans 15 amino acids. Trimming removed 5 bases from V and 3 bases from J, with 15 bases in between. Germline values: CDR1 SGHTA, CDR2 FQGTGA. The CDR3 spells CASSETTPGTDTQYF. The CDR3 bases are TGTGCCAGCAGCGAGACTACCCCTGGGACAGATACGCAGTATTTT.